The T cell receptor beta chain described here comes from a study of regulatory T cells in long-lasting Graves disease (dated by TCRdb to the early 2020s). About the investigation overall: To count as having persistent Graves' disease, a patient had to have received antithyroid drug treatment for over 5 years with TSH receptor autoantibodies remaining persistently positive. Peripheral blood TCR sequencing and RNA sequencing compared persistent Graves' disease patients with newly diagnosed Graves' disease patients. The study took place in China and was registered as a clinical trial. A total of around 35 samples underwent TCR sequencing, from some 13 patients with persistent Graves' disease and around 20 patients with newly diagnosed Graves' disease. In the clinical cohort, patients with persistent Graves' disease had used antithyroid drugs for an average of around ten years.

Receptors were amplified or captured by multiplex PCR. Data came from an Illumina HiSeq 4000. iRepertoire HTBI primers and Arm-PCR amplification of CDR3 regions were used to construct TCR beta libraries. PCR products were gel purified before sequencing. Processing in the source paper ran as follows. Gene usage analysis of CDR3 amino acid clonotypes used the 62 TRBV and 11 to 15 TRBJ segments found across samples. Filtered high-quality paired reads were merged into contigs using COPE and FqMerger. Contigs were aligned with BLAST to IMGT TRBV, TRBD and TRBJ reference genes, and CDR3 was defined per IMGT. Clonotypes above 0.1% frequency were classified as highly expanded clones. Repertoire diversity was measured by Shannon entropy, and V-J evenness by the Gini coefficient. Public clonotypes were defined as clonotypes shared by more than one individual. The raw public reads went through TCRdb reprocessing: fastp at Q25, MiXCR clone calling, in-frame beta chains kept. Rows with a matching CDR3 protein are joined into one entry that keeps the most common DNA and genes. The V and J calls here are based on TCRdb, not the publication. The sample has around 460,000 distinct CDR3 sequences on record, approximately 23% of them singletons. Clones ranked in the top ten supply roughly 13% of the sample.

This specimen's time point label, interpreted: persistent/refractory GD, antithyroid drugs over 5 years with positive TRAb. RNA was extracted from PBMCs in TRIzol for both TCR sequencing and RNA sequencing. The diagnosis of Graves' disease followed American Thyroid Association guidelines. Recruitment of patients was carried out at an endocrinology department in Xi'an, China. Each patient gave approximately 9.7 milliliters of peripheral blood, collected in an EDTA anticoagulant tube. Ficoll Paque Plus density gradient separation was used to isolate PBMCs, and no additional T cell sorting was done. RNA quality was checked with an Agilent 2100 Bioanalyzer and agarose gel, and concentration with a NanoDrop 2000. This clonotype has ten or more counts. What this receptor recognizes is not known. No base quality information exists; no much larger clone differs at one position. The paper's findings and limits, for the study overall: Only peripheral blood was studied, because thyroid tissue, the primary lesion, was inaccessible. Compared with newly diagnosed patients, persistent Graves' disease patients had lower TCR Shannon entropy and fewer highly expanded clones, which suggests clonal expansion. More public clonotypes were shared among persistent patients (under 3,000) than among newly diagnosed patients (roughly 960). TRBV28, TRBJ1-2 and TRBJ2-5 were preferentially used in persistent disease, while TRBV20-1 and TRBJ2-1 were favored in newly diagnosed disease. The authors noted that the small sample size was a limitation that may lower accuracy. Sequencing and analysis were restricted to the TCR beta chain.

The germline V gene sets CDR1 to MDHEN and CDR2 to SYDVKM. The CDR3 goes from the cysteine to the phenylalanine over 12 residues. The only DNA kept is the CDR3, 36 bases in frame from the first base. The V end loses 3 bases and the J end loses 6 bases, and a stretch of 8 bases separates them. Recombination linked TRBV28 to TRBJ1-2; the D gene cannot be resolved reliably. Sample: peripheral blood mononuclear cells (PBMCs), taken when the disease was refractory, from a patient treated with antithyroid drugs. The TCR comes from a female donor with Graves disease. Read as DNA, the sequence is TGTGCCAGCAGTTTGAGGACGAATGGCTACACCTTC. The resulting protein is CASSLRTNGYTF.